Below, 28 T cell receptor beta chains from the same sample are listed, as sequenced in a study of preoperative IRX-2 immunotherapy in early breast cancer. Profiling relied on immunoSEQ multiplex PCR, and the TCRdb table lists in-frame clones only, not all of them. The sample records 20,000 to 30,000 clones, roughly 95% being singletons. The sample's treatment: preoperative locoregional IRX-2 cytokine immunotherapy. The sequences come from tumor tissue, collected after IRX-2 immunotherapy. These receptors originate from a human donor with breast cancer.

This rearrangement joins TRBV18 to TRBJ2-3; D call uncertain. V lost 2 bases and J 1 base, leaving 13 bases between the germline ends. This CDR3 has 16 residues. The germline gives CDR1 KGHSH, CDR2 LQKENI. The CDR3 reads CASSPKAIFGTDTQYF. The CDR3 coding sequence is TGTGCCAGCTCACCAAAGGCAATTTTCGGCACAGATACGCAGTATTTT.

The CDR3 reads CASSQQVINQPQHF. The CDR3 coding sequence is TGTGCCAGCAGTCAACAGGTTATCAATCAGCCCCAGCATTTT. This chain connects TRBV6-1 to TRBJ1-5; TRBD1 is a possible D gene (5 bases). V was shortened by 5 bases and J by 3 bases, with 11 bases between the two germline ends. Germline V gene lookup returns CDR1 MNHNS and CDR2 SASEGT. The CDR3 spans 14 residues.

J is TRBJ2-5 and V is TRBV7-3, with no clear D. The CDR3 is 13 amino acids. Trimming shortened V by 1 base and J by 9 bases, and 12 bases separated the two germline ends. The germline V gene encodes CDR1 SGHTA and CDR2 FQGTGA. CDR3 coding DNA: TGTGCCAGCAGCTTAAACAGCGCCCTGGCCCAGTACTTC. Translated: CASSLNSALAQYF.

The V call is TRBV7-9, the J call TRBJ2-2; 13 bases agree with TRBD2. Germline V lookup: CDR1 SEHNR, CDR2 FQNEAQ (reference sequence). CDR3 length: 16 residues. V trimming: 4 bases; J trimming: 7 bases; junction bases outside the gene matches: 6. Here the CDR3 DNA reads TGTGCCAGCAGCTATTGGACTAGCGGGAGAATCGGGGAGCTGTTTTTT. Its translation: CASSYWTSGRIGELFF.

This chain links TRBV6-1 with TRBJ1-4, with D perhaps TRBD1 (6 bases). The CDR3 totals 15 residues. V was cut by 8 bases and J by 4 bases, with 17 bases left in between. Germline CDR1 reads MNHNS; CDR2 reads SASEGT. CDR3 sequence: CASVLVQGRNEKLFF. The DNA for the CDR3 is TGTGCCAGCGTTTTAGTACAGGGCCGTAATGAAAAACTGTTTTTT.

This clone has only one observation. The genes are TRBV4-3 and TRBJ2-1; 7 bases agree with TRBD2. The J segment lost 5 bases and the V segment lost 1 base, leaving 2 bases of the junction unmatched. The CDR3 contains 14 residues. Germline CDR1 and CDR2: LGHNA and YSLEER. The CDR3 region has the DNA TGCGCCAGCAGCCAAGGGACTAGGGACAATGAGCAGTTCTTC. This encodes CASSQGTRDNEQFF.

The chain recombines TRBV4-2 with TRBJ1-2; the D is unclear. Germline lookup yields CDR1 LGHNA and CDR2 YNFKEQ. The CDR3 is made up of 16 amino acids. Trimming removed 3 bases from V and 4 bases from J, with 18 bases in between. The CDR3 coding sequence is TGTGCCAGCAGCCACGTTATAGGGTTGGCTCCCTATGGCTACACCTTC. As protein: CASSHVIGLAPYGYTF.

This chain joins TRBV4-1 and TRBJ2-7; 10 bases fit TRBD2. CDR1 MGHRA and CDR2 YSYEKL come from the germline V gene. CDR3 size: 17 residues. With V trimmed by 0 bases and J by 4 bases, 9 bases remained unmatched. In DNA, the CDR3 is TGCGCCAGCAGCCAAGATAGGAACAGCGGGAGGGTATACGAGCAGTACTTC. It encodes CASSQDRNSGRVYEQYF.

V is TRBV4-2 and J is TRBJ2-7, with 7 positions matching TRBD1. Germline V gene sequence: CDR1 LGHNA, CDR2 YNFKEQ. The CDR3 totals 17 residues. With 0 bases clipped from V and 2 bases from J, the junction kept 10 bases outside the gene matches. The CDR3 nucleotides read TGTGCCAGCAGCCAAGACGCCCCCGGGACAGCGCCCTACGAGCAGTACTTC. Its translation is CASSQDAPGTAPYEQYF.

The CDR3 spells CASSVGDRYSPLHF. As DNA, the CDR3 is TGTGCCAGCAGCGTAGGGGACCGGTATTCACCCCTCCACTTT. The gene calls are TRBV9 and TRBJ1-6; D is possibly TRBD1 (5 bases). Germline V gene sequence: CDR1 SGDLS, CDR2 YYNGEE. This CDR3 region has 14 residues. V lost 0 bases and J lost 8, with 9 bases in between.

The DNA of the CDR3 is TGCGCCAGTACGGGACAGCTGAACACTGAAGCTTTCTTT. This encodes CASTGQLNTEAFF. V gene TRBV5-1 combines with J gene TRBJ1-1, with TRBD1 matching 7 bases. There are 13 residues in the CDR3. J lost 0 bases, V lost 8 bases, and 4 bases had no gene match. CDR1 is SGHRS and CDR2 is YFSETQ in the germline V gene.

As DNA, the CDR3 is TGTGCCAGCAGTTACTCGACGGAGCTTAGCTCCTACGAGCAGTACTTC. The encoded protein is CASSYSTELSSYEQYF. The V gene is TRBV6-5, the J gene TRBJ2-7; D is unclear. With 0 bases removed from V and 0 bases from J, the gap between germline ends came to 12 bases. The CDR3 consists of 16 residues. Germline V lookup: CDR1 MNHEY, CDR2 SVGAGI.

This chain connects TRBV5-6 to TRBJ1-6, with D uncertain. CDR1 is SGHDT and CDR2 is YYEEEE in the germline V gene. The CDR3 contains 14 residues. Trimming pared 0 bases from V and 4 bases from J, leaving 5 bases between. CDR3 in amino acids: CASSLVGYNSPLHF. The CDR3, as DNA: TGTGCCAGCAGCTTGGTGGGGTATAATTCACCCCTCCACTTT.

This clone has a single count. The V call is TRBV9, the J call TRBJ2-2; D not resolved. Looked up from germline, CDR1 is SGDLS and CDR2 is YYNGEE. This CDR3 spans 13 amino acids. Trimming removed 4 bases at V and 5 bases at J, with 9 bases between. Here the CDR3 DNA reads TGTGCCAGCAGCCTAGTGGGGACCGGGGAGCTGTTTTTT. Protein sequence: CASSLVGTGELFF.

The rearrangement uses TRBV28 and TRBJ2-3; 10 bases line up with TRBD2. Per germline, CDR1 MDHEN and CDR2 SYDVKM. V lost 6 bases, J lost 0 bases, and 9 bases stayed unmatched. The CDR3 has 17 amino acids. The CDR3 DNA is TGTGCCAGCAGGGGACTAGCGAGCTTCTCTAGCACAGATACGCAGTATTTT. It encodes CASRGLASFSSTDTQYF.

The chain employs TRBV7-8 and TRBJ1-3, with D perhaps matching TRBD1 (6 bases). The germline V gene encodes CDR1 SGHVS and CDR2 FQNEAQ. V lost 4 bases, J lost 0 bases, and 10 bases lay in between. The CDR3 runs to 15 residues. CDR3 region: CASSSTGYSGNTIYF. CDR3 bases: TGTGCCAGCAGCTCGACAGGATACTCTGGAAACACCATATATTTT.

CDR3: CASSESGGQETQYF. The CDR3 bases are TGCGCCAGCAGTGAGTCGGGGGGGCAAGAGACCCAGTACTTC. The chain couples TRBV10-2 to TRBJ2-5; TRBD2 aligns across 7 bases. The CDR3 consists of 14 residues. V was clipped by 0 bases and J by 2 bases; unmatched bases: 0. Germline CDR1 WSHSY, CDR2 SAAADI.

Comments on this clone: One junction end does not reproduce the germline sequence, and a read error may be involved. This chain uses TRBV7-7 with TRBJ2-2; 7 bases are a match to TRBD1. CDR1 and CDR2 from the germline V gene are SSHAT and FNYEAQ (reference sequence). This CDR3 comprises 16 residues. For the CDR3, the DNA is TGTGCTAGCAGCTTATCCTGGATCAGGGGGACCGGGGAGCTGTTTTTT. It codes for CASSLSWIRGTGELFF.

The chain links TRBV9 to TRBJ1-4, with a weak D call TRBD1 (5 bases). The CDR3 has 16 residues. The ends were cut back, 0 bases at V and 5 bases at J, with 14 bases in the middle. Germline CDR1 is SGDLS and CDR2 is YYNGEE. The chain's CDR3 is CASSVDGTEGNEKLFF. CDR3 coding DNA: TGTGCCAGCAGCGTAGATGGGACTGAGGGAAATGAAAAACTGTTTTTT.

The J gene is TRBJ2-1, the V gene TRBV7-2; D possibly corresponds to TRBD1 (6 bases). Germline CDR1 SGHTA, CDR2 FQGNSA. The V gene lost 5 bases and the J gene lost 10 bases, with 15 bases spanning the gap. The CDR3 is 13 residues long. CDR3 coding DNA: TGTGCCAGCAGCCCAAGGCAGGGGACGGAGCAGTTCTTC. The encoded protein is CASSPRQGTEQFF.

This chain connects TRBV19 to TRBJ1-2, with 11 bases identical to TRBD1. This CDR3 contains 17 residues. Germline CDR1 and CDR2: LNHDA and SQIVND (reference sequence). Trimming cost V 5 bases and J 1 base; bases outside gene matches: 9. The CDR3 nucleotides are TGTGCCAGTAGTCTGACGACCGGGACAGGGGGTAACTATGGCTACACCTTC. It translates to CASSLTTGTGGNYGYTF.

CDR3 bases: TGTGCCATCAGTGAACAAGGGAGGAAAAACATTCAGTACTTC. It codes for CAISEQGRKNIQYF. V is TRBV10-3 and J is TRBJ2-4; tentatively, D is TRBD2 (6 bases). This CDR3 spans 14 amino acids. Trimming took 3 bases from V and 4 from J, leaving 10 bases between them. Germline V gene sequence: CDR1 ENHRY, CDR2 SYGVKD.

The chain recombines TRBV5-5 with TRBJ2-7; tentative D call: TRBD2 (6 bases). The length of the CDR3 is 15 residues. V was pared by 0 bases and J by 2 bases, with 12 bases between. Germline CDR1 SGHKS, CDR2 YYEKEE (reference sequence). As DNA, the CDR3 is TGTGCCAGCAGCTTGGCAGGGACTCCAGCCTACGAGCAGTACTTC. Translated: CASSLAGTPAYEQYF. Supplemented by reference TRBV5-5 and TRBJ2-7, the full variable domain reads DAGVTQSPTHLIKTRGQQVTLRCSPISGHKSVSWYQQVLGQGPQFIFQYYEKEERGRGNFPDRFSARQFPNYSSELNVNALLLGDSALYLCASSLAGTPAYEQYFGPGTRLTVT.

For the CDR3, the DNA is TGTGCCAGCAGCCCTGGGAGGATGAGATCCTACGAGCAGTACTTC. Translated: CASSPGRMRSYEQYF. The chain employs TRBV9 and TRBJ2-7, with a possible D match to TRBD2 (6 bases). V lost 4 bases and J lost 1, with 15 bases in between. The CDR3 has 15 amino acids. Germline values: CDR1 SGDLS, CDR2 YYNGEE. Together with reference TRBV9 and TRBJ2-7, the CDR3 gives the full variable domain: DSGVTQTPKHLITATGQRVTLRCSPRSGDLSVYWYQQSLDQGLQFLIQYYNGEERAKGNILERFSAQQFPDLHSELNLSSLELGDSALYFCASSPGRMRSYEQYFGPGTRLTVT.

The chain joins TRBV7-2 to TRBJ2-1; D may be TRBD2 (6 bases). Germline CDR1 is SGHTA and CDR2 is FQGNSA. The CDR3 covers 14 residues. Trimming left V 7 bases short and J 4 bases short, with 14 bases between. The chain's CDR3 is CASMYGGSYNEQFF. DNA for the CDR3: TGTGCCAGCATGTATGGGGGGAGTTACAATGAGCAGTTCTTC.

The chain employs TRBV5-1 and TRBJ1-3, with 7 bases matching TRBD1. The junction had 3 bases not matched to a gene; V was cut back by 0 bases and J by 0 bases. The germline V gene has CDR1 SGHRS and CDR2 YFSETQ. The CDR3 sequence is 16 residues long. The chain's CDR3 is CASSLGDSLSGNTIYF. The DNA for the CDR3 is TGCGCCAGCAGCTTGGGGGACAGCCTCTCTGGAAACACCATATATTTT. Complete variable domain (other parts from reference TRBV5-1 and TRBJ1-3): KAGVTQTPRYLIKTRGQQVTLSCSPISGHRSVSWYQQTPGQGLQFLFEYFSETQRNKGNFPGRFSGRQFSNSRSEMNVSTLELGDSALYLCASSLGDSLSGNTIYFGEGSWLTVV.

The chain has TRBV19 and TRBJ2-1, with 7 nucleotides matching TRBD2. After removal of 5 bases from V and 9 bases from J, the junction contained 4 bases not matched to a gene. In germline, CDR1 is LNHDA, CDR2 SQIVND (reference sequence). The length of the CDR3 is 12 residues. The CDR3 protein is CASSRTRGEQFF. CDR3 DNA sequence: TGTGCCAGTAGTCGGACTAGGGGTGAGCAGTTCTTC.

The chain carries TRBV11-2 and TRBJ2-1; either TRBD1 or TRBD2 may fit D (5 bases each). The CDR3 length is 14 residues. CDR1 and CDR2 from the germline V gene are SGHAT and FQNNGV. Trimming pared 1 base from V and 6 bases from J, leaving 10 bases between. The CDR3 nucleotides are TGTGCCAGCAGCTTAGCGGGACGTATCAATGAGCAGTTCTTC. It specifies CASSLAGRINEQFF.